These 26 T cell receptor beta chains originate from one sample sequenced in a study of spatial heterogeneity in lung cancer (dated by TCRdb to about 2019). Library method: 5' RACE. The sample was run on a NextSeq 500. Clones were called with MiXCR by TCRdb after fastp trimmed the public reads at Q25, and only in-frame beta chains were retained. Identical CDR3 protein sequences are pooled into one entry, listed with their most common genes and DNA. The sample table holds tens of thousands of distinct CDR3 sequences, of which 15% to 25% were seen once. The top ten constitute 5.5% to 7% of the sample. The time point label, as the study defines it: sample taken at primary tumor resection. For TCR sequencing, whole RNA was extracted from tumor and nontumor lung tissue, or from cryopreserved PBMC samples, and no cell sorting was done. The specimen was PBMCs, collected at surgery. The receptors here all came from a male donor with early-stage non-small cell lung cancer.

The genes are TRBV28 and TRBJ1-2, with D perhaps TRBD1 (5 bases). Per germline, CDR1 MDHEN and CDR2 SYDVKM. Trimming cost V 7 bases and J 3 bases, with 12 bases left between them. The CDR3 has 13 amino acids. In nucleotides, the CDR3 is TGTGCCAGCAAGACAGCCCAGGACTATGGCTACACCTTC. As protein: CASKTAQDYGYTF.

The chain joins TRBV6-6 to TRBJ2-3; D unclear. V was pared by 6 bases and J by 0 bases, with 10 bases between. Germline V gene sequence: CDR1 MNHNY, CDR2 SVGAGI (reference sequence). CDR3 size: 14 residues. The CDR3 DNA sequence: TGTGCCAGCAGCCCCCGGAAAAGCACAGATACGCAGTATTTT. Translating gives CASSPRKSTDTQYF.

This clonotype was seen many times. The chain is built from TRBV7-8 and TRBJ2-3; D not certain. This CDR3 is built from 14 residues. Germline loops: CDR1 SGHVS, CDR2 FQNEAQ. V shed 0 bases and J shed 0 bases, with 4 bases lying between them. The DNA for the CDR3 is TGTGCCAGCAGCTTAGCGGAAAGCACAGATACGCAGTATTTT. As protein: CASSLAESTDTQYF.

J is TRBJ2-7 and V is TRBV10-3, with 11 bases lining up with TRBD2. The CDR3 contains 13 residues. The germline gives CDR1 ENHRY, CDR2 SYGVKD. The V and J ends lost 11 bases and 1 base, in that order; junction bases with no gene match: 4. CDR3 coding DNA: TGTGCCGCCGGGACTAGCGGTTCCTACGAGCAGTACTTC. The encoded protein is CAAGTSGSYEQYF.

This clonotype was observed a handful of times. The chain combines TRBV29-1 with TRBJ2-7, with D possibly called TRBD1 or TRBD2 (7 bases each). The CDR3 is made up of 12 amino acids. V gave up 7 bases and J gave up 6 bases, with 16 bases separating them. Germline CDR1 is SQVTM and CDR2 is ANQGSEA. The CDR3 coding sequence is TGCAGCGCCTCCCAGGGGGAGGGCGAGCAGTACTTC. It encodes CSASQGEGEQYF.

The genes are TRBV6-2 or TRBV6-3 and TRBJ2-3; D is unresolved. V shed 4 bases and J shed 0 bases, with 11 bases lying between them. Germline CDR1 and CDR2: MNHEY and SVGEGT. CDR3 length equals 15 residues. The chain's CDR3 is CASSLKSTSTDTQYF. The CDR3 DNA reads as TGTGCCAGCAGTTTAAAGTCGACTAGCACAGATACGCAGTATTTT.

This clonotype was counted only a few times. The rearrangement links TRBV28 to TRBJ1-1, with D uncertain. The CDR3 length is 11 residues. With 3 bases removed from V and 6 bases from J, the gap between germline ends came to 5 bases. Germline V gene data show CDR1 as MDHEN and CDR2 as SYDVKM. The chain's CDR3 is CASSFLAEAFF. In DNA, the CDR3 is TGTGCCAGCAGTTTTTTGGCTGAAGCTTTCTTT.

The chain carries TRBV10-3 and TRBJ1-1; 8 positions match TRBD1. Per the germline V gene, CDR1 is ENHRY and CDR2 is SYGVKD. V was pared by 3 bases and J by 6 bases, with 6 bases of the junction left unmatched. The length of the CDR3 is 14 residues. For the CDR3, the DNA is TGTGCCATCAGTGATTCTCAGGGGGCAGCTGAAGCTTTCTTT. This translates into CAISDSQGAAEAFF.

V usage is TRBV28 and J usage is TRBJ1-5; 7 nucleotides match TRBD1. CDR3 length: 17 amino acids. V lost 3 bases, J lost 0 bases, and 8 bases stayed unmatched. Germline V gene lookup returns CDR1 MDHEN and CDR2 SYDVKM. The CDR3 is CASSFGAGTVSNQPQHF. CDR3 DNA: TGTGCCAGCAGTTTCGGGGCGGGGACAGTTAGCAATCAGCCCCAGCATTTT.

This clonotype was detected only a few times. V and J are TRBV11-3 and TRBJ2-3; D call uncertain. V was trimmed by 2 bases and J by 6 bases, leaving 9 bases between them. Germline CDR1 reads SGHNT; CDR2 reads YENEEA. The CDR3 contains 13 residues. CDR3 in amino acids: CASSLMPADTQYF. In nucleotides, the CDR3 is TGTGCCAGCAGCTTAATGCCTGCGGATACGCAGTATTTT.

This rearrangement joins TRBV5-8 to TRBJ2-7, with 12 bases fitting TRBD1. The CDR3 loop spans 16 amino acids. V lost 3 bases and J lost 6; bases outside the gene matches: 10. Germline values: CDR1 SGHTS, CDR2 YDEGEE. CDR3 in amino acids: CASSSLTGTGGAEQYF. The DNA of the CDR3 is TGTGCCAGCAGCTCCCTGACAGGGACAGGGGGCGCCGAGCAGTACTTC.

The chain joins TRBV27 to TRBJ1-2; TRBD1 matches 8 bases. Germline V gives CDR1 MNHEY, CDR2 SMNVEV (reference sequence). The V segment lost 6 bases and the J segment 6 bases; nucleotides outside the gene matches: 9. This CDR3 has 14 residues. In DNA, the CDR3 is TGTGCCAGCAGCCCAAGACAGGGGATAGATGGCTACACCTTC. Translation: CASSPRQGIDGYTF.

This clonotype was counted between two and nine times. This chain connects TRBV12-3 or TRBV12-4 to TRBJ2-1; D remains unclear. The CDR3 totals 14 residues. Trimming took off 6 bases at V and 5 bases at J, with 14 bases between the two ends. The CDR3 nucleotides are TGTGCCAGCAGGGGCAAGCAAAACGACAATGAGCAGTTCTTC. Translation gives CASRGKQNDNEQFF.

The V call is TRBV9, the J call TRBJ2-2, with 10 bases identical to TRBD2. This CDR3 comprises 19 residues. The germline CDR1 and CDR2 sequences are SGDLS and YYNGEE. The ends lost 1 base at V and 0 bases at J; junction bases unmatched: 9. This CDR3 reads CASSVTLAGVHSNTGELFF. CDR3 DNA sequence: TGTGCCAGCAGCGTAACTCTAGCGGGAGTTCATTCGAACACCGGGGAGCTGTTTTTT. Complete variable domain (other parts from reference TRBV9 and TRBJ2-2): DSGVTQTPKHLITATGQRVTLRCSPRSGDLSVYWYQQSLDQGLQFLIQYYNGEERAKGNILERFSAQQFPDLHSELNLSSLELGDSALYFCASSVTLAGVHSNTGELFFGEGSRLTVL.

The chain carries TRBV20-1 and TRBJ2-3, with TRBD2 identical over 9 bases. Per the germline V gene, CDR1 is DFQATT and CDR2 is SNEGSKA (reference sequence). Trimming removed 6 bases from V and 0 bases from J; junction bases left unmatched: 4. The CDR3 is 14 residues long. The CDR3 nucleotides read TGCAGTGCCACCACTAGCGGGAGCACAGATACGCAGTATTTT. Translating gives CSATTSGSTDTQYF.

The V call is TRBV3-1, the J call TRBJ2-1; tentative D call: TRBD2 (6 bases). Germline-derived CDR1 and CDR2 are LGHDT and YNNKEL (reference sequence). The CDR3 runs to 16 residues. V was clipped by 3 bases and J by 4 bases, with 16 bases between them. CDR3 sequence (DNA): TGTGCCAGCAGCCAGGTGTTCCAAGGAGGGTACAATGAGCAGTTCTTC. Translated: CASSQVFQGGYNEQFF.

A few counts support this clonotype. The CDR3 is CASSQGPSFQETQYF. CDR3 DNA sequence: TGTGCCAGCAGCCAAGGCCCTAGCTTCCAAGAGACCCAGTACTTC. The V call is TRBV14, the J call TRBJ2-5, with D possibly being TRBD2 (5 bases). Germline V lookup: CDR1 SGHDN, CDR2 FVKESK. With 1 base removed from V and 1 base from J, the gap between germline ends came to 10 bases. The CDR3 sequence is 15 residues long. Together with reference TRBV14 and TRBJ2-5, the CDR3 gives the full variable domain: EAGVTQFPSHSVIEKGQTVTLRCDPISGHDNLYWYRRVMGKEIKFLLHFVKESKQDESGMPNNRFLAERTGGTYSTLKVQPAELEDSGVYFCASSQGPSFQETQYFGPGTRLLVL.

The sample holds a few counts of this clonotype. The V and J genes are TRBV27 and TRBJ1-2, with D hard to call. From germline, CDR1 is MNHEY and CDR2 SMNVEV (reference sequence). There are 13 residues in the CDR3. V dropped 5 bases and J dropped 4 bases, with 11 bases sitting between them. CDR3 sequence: CASSTGRSYGYTF. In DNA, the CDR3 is TGTGCCAGCAGTACGGGTAGGAGCTATGGCTACACCTTC.

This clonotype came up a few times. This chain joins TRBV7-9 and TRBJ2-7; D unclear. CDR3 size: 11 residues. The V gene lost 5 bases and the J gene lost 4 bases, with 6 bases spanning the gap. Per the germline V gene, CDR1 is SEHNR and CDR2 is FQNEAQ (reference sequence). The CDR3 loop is CASSMGYEQYF. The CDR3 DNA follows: TGTGCCAGCAGCATGGGGTACGAGCAGTACTTC.

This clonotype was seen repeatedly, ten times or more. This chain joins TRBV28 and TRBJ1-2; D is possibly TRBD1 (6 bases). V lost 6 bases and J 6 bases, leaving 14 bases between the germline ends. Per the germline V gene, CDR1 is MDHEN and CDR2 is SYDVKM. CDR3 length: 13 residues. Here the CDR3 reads CASRIQGLHGYTF. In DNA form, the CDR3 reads TGTGCCAGCAGAATACAGGGACTCCATGGCTACACCTTC.

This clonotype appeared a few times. The DNA for the CDR3 is TGCGCCAGCAGCAATCAAGTGGGGAGCCAAGAGACCCAGTACTTC. Amino acids: CASSNQVGSQETQYF. V and J are TRBV5-1 and TRBJ2-5; maybe TRBD2 (5 bases). V was shortened by 4 bases and J by 1 base, with 14 bases between the two germline ends. Germline assignment: CDR1 SGHRS and CDR2 YFSETQ. CDR3 length equals 15 residues.

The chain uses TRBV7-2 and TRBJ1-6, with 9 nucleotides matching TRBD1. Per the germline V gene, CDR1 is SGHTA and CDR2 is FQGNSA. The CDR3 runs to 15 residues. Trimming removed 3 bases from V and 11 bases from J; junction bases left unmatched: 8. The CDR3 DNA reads TGTGCCAGCAGCTTGCCGGGACAGGGAAAGACACCCCTCCACTTT. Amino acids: CASSLPGQGKTPLHF. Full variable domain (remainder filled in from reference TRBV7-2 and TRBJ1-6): GAGVSQSPSNKVTEKGKDVELRCDPISGHTALYWYRQSLGQGLEFLIYFQGNSAPDKSGLPSDRFSAERTGGSVSTLTIQRTQQEDSAVYLCASSLPGQGKTPLHFGNGTRLTVT.

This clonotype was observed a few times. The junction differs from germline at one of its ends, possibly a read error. The CDR3 here is CASSPGLAGGETQYF. The CDR3 bases are TGTGCTAGCAGCCCGGGACTAGCGGGAGGAGAGACCCAGTACTTC. This rearrangement joins TRBV7-7 to TRBJ2-5; TRBD2 matches 15 bases. The CDR3 extends over 15 amino acids. Germline values: CDR1 SSHAT, CDR2 FNYEAQ (reference sequence).

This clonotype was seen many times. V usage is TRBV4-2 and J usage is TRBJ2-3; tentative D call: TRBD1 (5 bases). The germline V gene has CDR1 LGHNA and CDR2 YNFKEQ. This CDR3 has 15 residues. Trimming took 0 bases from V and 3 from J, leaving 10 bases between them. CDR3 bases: TGTGCCAGCAGCCAAGACGGGCCAGGGACAGATACGCAGTATTTT. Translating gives CASSQDGPGTDTQYF.

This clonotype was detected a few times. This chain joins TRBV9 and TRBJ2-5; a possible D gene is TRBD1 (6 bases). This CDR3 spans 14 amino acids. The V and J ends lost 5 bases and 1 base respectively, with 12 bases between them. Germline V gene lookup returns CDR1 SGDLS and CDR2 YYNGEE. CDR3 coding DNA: TGTGCCAGCAGTAAAACAGGGCCCCAAGAGACCCAGTACTTC. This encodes CASSKTGPQETQYF.

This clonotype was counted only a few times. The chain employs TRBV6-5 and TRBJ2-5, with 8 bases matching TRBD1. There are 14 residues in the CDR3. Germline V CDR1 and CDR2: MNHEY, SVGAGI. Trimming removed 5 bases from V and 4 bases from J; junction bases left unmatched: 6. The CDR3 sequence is CASSRIDRGETQYF. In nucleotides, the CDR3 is TGTGCCAGCAGTCGCATCGACAGGGGAGAGACCCAGTACTTC.